This TCR beta chain was recorded in a study of shared clonotypes between healthy human individuals. In the case of this clone: Antigen unknown.

This CDR3 has 15 amino acids. V was pared by 4 bases and J by 7 bases, with 17 bases between. In germline, CDR1 is SGDLS, CDR2 YYNGEE. The data were produced by immunoSEQ multiplex PCR, yet TCRdb's version contains in-frame clones alone and is incomplete. The table includes 1.5 million to 1.9 million clones, approximately 98% detected once. The study, taken as a whole, reports: Rarefaction indicated that sorted-subset sequencing remained incomplete although depth was large.

The genes are TRBV9 and TRBJ2-2; D is perhaps TRBD1 or TRBD2 (5 bases each). Material: naive CD4+ T cells sorted from blood. Stated subset: CD45RA+ positively selected. The TCR originated in a man aged 25-40 years in good health. This chain's CDR3 is CASSQRGATIGELFF. CDR3 DNA: TGTGCCAGCAGCCAACGGGGCGCCACAATCGGGGAGCTGTTTTTT. The full variable domain, in which reference TRBV9 and TRBJ2-2 provide the parts outside the CDR3, is DSGVTQTPKHLITATGQRVTLRCSPRSGDLSVYWYQQSLDQGLQFLIQYYNGEERAKGNILERFSAQQFPDLHSELNLSSLELGDSALYFCASSQRGATIGELFFGEGSRLTVL.